The 10 T cell receptor beta chains below all came from one sample that was sequenced in a study of technical replicates of blood from a few donors. Some clones are missing from TCRdb's copy, which holds only in-frame ones; the method was immunoSEQ multiplex PCR. The data hold 59,000 or so clones, with 93% observed a single time. The sequenced material came from PBMCs. Receptors were obtained from a human donor in good health. Some clones in this sample may be carry-over from other donors' samples.

This rearrangement joins TRBV10-3 to TRBJ1-1; 7 bases are a match to TRBD1. This CDR3 contains 15 residues. The V gene end was trimmed by 0 bases and the J gene end by 4 bases; junction bases not matched to a gene: 5. CDR1 and CDR2 from the germline V gene are ENHRY and SYGVKD. The CDR3 sequence is CAISESRGLTTEAFF. CDR3 in DNA: TGTGCCATCAGTGAGTCGAGGGGGCTGACCACTGAAGCTTTCTTT.

The chain carries TRBV4-2 and TRBJ2-7; possible D gene TRBD2, 5 bases. There are 15 residues in the CDR3. Germline lookup yields CDR1 LGHNA and CDR2 YNFKEQ. V was pared by 1 base and J by 1 base, with 11 bases between. The CDR3 protein is CASSQVEGVSYEQYF. CDR3 in DNA: TGTGCCAGCAGCCAAGTAGAGGGAGTGTCCTACGAGCAGTACTTC.

V gene TRBV6-5 combines with J gene TRBJ1-2; 7 bases are shared with TRBD1. The CDR3 contains 13 residues. Trimming cost V 2 bases and J 8 bases; bases outside gene matches: 5. Per the germline V gene, CDR1 is MNHEY and CDR2 is SVGAGI. DNA for the CDR3: TGTGCCAGCAGTTACAGGGGGCAGGAGGGCTACACCTTC. Translated: CASSYRGQEGYTF.

This clone was seen a single time. The chain joins TRBV7-3 to TRBJ2-1; D is perhaps TRBD2 (6 bases). Trimming stripped 6 bases from V and 10 bases from J, with 16 bases between. The CDR3 is 13 residues long. The germline V gene has CDR1 SGHTA and CDR2 FQGTGA. The CDR3 here is CASRPDRRGEQFF. DNA for the CDR3: TGTGCCAGCAGACCGGACCGACGGGGGGAGCAGTTCTTC.

This clone was detected a few times. This chain links TRBV7-6 with TRBJ1-1; D uncertain. In germline, CDR1 is SGHVS, CDR2 FNYEAQ. This CDR3 spans 12 amino acids. V lost 3 bases and J lost 1, with 3 bases in between. The CDR3 sequence is CASSFSNTEAFF. CDR3 DNA sequence: TGTGCCAGCAGCTTCTCGAACACTGAAGCTTTCTTT. Variable domain in full (rest from reference TRBV7-6 and TRBJ1-1): GAGVSQSPRYKVTKRGQDVALRCDPISGHVSLYWYRQALGQGPEFLTYFNYEAQQDKSGLPNDRFSAERPEGSISTLTIQRTEQRDSAMYRCASSFSNTEAFFGQGTRLTVV.

V usage is TRBV6-4 and J usage is TRBJ2-2; TRBD2 matches 15 bases. The length of the CDR3 is 15 residues. Unmatched junction bases numbered 2, after V lost 6 bases and J lost 6 bases. Germline V gene sequence: CDR1 MRHNA, CDR2 SNTAGT. This CDR3 is CASRGLAGGAGELFF. The CDR3 DNA follows: TGTGCCAGCAGAGGACTAGCGGGAGGGGCCGGGGAGCTGTTTTTT.

The chain couples TRBV5-5 to TRBJ1-6; 8 bases are a match to TRBD1. CDR3 length: 16 amino acids. The trim removed 4 bases at V and 8 bases at J, leaving 11 bases unmatched. The germline V gene has CDR1 SGHKS and CDR2 YYEKEE (reference sequence). The CDR3 sequence: CASSLESGQGYSPLHF. The CDR3, as DNA: TGTGCCAGCAGCCTGGAGTCCGGACAGGGTTATTCACCCCTCCACTTT. Complete variable domain (other parts from reference TRBV5-5 and TRBJ1-6): DAGVTQSPTHLIKTRGQQVTLRCSPISGHKSVSWYQQVLGQGPQFIFQYYEKEERGRGNFPDRFSARQFPNYSSELNVNALLLGDSALYLCASSLESGQGYSPLHFGNGTRLTVT.

V gene TRBV9 combines with J gene TRBJ2-2; D gene ambiguous. CDR1 is SGDLS and CDR2 is YYNGEE in the germline V gene. The CDR3 is 16 residues long. The V end lost 3 bases, the J end lost 0 bases, and 12 bases lay between the germline ends. The CDR3 sequence: CASSEVAGPNTGELFF. The CDR3 region has the DNA TGTGCCAGCAGCGAAGTGGCAGGCCCGAACACCGGGGAGCTGTTTTTT.

This chain links TRBV29-1 with TRBJ2-5; 9 bases are shared with TRBD2. In germline, CDR1 is SQVTM, CDR2 ANQGSEA. The junction had 14 bases not matched to a gene; V was cut back by 7 bases and J by 5 bases. The CDR3 is 15 residues long. CDR3 sequence (DNA): TGCAGCGCGGAACTGTTAGCGGGAGATGGCGAGACCCAGTACTTC. This gives the protein CSAELLAGDGETQYF. Full variable domain (rest looked up from reference TRBV29-1 and TRBJ2-5): SAVISQKPSRDICQRGTSLTIQCQVDSQVTMMFWYRQQPGQSLTLIATANQGSEATYESGFVIDKFPISRPNLTFSTLTVSNMSPEDSSIYLCSAELLAGDGETQYFGPGTRLLVL.

V usage is TRBV7-9 and J usage is TRBJ1-6; the D gene is possibly TRBD1 (6 bases). Germline CDR1 is SEHNR and CDR2 is FQNEAQ (reference sequence). The CDR3 totals 13 residues. The V and J ends lost 5 bases and 7 bases respectively, with 9 bases between them. CDR3 sequence reads: CASSLGQNSPLHF. In nucleotides, the CDR3 is TGTGCCAGCAGCCTAGGACAGAATTCACCCCTCCACTTT.